This TCR beta chain was observed in a study of cytotoxic CD8 clonotypes in ibrutinib-treated CLL (dated by TCRdb to the early 2020s). The study in broad terms: The cohort was composed of about a dozen relapsed/refractory and around 15 treatment-naive patients; IGHV unmutated status was identified in approximately 17 patients. Partial responses were observed in roughly 24 patients and complete responses in 2; after a median follow-up of around 68 months, remission was maintained in approximately 14 patients and progression was observed in 12. The response samples were drawn at a median of roughly eleven months into treatment, with a range of roughly 6 to 36 months. On average, each sample yielded 255,043 productive templates and about 100,000 productive rearrangements. Longitudinal samples were available for about 30% of the roughly 86 trial participants. Cryopreserved peripheral blood mononuclear cells were obtained prior to treatment, at the time of response, and at either disease progression or sustained remission. Every sample from remission and from progressive disease was obtained while the patients were still on ibrutinib. Overall study outcomes, separate from this receptor: Public clonotypes were rare and either shrank or stayed stable during treatment, and the rise in clonality at ibrutinib response reflected expansion of private clonotypes. Sampling times were not matched between sustained-remission and progressing patients, and lymph node repertoires were not studied. Clonality rose at ibrutinib response, remained stable during sustained remission, and dropped back toward baseline at progression. At baseline, clonality was higher than in age-matched healthy donors and showed a strong correlation with circulating CD8+ T-cell counts.

The sample's time point, from its label and the paper: about eleven months on ibrutinib. For TCR beta library preparation, approximately 2.2 micrograms of genomic DNA were isolated from cryopreserved PBMCs. Longitudinal blood samples from CLL patients on ibrutinib monotherapy underwent high-throughput TCR beta sequencing. The patients took part in an open-label, single-center phase 2 trial of ibrutinib monotherapy. The goal of deep resolution MiSeq sequencing was a depth between 1 in 1 million and 1 in 200,000 T cells, and coverage averaged 10x per clonotype. The immunoSEQ hsTCRB Kit was used to generate TCR beta libraries. The paper's processing steps were these. ImmunoSEQ Data Assistant and ImmunoSEQ Analyzer were used for data analysis, and V, D and J genes were assigned according to IMGT definitions. Clonality, which ranges from 0 to 1, was calculated as one minus the normalized Shannon entropy of productive rearrangement frequencies. Only overrepresented clonotypes making up at least 0.05% of each patient's repertoire were included in the public clonotype analysis. Around 13 age-matched healthy donor repertoires from immuneACCESS were used as controls for clonality. Here the immuneACCESS table is served through TCRdb, limited to in-frame sequences with V and J called. Missing clones are a known gap in these copies; in checked studies unresolved V genes cover under half, and the rest lacks a known reason. V and J calls and clone size are given by that table; D and trimming were obtained from the DNA. For this sample there are approximately 50,000 clones; more than 70% appear just once. The ten largest clonotypes hold roughly 45% of the sample.

This clone was found once. There is no known antigen for this receptor. No base quality information exists; no much larger clone differs at one position. The CDR3 numbers 16 residues from cysteine through phenylalanine. Left in the record is the CDR3 DNA by itself, 48 bases read in frame from the first base. The germline V gene (reference sequence) sets CDR1 to SGHNT and CDR2 to YYREEE. From V the trimming removes 4 bases and from J it removes 5 bases, while the gene matches leave 10 bases of the junction unaccounted for. The input for sequencing was PBMCs, taken after 12 months of ibrutinib treatment. The TCR originated in a human donor with chronic lymphocytic leukemia. The rearranged segments are TRBV5-4 and TRBJ2-3, with TRBD2 matching 10 junction bases. The CDR3 protein sequence reads: CASSQESSGSIDTQYF. In nucleotides, the sequence is TGTGCCAGCAGCCAAGAGTCTAGCGGGAGTATAGATACGCAGTATTTT.